A single sample is the source of the 18 T cell receptor beta chains below, sequenced in a study of blood T cells in healthy people across ages (dated by TCRdb to between 2014 and 2017). The library was made by 5' RACE. The sequencer listed for this sample is Illumina HiSeq 2500. The second PCR ran for about 7 to 11 cycles and used a J-beta primer mix along with a sample-barcoded 5' primer. TCRdb trimmed public reads at Q25 via fastp, called clones via MiXCR and kept in-frame beta chains. Each entry merges the rows of one CDR3 protein and shows their most common DNA and genes. This sample holds some 700,000 distinct CDR3 sequences; 22% were observed only once. The top ten clones comprise around a fifth of the sample. Sequencing was performed on blood. The receptors originated from a man between 70 and 80 years old in good health.

This clonotype was counted between two and nine times. The V and J genes are TRBV3-1 and TRBJ2-7; possible D gene TRBD2, 6 bases. The CDR3 runs to 15 residues. Trimming took 1 base from V and 8 from J, leaving 18 bases between them. CDR1 and CDR2 from the germline V gene are LGHDT and YNNKEL (reference sequence). CDR3 nucleotides: TGTGCCAGCAGCCAAGGTAATAGCGGAAGAACCCAGCAGTACGTC. This codes for CASSQGNSGRTQQYV.

This clonotype was seen a few times. This rearrangement joins TRBV14 to TRBJ1-3, with D possibly being TRBD1 (6 bases). The V end lost 7 bases, the J end lost 1 base, and 11 bases lay between the germline ends. The CDR3 is 14 residues long. From germline, CDR1 is SGHDN and CDR2 FVKESK. The CDR3 bases are TGTGCCAGCACCGCCCAGGGGTCTGGAAACACCATATATTTT. As protein: CASTAQGSGNTIYF.

The chain has TRBV27 and TRBJ2-2; tentative D call: TRBD1 (6 bases). The CDR3 extends over 17 amino acids. The germline CDR1 and CDR2 sequences are MNHEY and SMNVEV (reference sequence). The germline V and J ends were trimmed by 6 bases and 10 bases, with 27 bases remaining between them. The CDR3 DNA follows: TGTGCCAGCAGCTTCTCGGGACATGCCTTTTCCGTTGCGGAGCTGTTTTTT. Residues: CASSFSGHAFSVAELFF.

This clonotype was observed a handful of times. The gene calls are TRBV25-1 and TRBJ1-2; no firm D call. Germline CDR1 is MGHDK and CDR2 is SYGVNS. There are 11 residues in the CDR3. The germline V and J ends were trimmed by 4 bases and 8 bases, with 8 bases remaining between them. The CDR3 region has the DNA TGTGCCAGCAGTGGGCTCAGCGGCTACACCTTC. Its protein product is CASSGLSGYTF.

The table lists this clonotype with a few counts. V gene TRBV5-5 combines with J gene TRBJ2-3; no clear D. The CDR3 contains 11 residues. V was trimmed by 0 bases and J by 14 bases, leaving 10 bases between them. Germline V CDR1 and CDR2: SGHKS, YYEKEE (reference sequence). The CDR3 DNA follows: TGTGCCAGCAGCTTGGAACGGTCTCTGTATTTT. As protein: CASSLERSLYF.

A few counts support this clonotype. V and J are TRBV20-1 and TRBJ2-3, with 7 nucleotides matching TRBD2. V was clipped by 7 bases and J by 3 bases; unmatched bases: 1. There are 11 residues in the CDR3. Per the germline V gene, CDR1 is DFQATT and CDR2 is SNEGSKA (reference sequence). The CDR3 DNA is TGCAGTGGGGAGGGAACAGATACGCAGTATTTT. This encodes CSGEGTDTQYF.

The J gene is TRBJ1-4, the V gene TRBV12-3 or TRBV12-4; D is unresolved. CDR3 length: 16 amino acids. V was pared by 6 bases and J by 0 bases, with 14 bases between. The CDR3 here is CASSRTREATNEKLFF. CDR3 bases: TGTGCCAGCAGCCGAACAAGGGAGGCAACTAATGAAAAACTGTTTTTT.

There are many counts of this clonotype. The rearrangement links TRBV5-1 to TRBJ2-7; 9 nucleotides match TRBD2. J lost 1 base, V lost 4 bases, and 12 bases had no gene match. CDR1 SGHRS and CDR2 YFSETQ come from the germline V gene. The CDR3 is made up of 17 amino acids. The CDR3 nucleotides read TGCGCCAGCAGCGAACTACCTGCTAGCGGGGCTTCCTACGAGCAGTACTTC. It translates to CASSELPASGASYEQYF.

This clonotype has only a few counts. The chain has TRBV7-8 and TRBJ2-1, with 13 bases matching TRBD2. V lost 3 bases and J lost 6; bases outside the gene matches: 11. Germline CDR1 and CDR2: SGHVS and FQNEAQ. The CDR3 extends over 18 amino acids. CDR3 residues: CASSFSRTSGSWINEQFF. CDR3 coding DNA: TGTGCCAGCAGCTTTTCAAGGACTAGCGGGAGTTGGATCAATGAGCAGTTCTTC.

The V and J genes are TRBV2 and TRBJ1-5, with 8 bases identical to TRBD1. Germline CDR1 SNHLY, CDR2 FYNNEI. CDR3 length equals 14 residues. Germline trimming cut 4 bases from V and 3 bases from J; bases unmatched to any gene: 2. As DNA, the CDR3 is TGTGCCAGCAGTGGACAGGGGTTCAATCAGCCCCAGCATTTT. Translation gives CASSGQGFNQPQHF.

This clonotype has a handful of counts. The V gene is TRBV27, the J gene TRBJ2-5; 11 bases are a match to TRBD2. The CDR3 covers 14 residues. Trimming took 4 bases from V and 4 from J; bases not matched to a gene: 2. In germline, CDR1 is MNHEY, CDR2 SMNVEV (reference sequence). DNA of the CDR3: TGTGCCAGCAGTTATGGACTAGCGGGAGAGACCCAGTACTTC. Translation gives CASSYGLAGETQYF.

The J gene is TRBJ2-5, the V gene TRBV7-9; D gene ambiguous. The DNA end favors TRBJ2-7, so the J call may be wrong. The CDR3 runs 14 residues. Germline V gene sequence: CDR1 SEHNR, CDR2 FQNEAQ (reference sequence). CDR3 bases: TGTGCCAGCAGCTTAGCTGGATCTCCCTACGAGCAGTACTTC. It translates to CASSLAGSPYEQYF.

The sample holds many counts of this clonotype. The V call is TRBV18, the J call TRBJ2-7, with 7 bases that match TRBD1. This CDR3 is built from 15 residues. CDR1 KGHSH and CDR2 LQKENI come from the germline V gene. Trimming at V came to 6 bases and at J to 4 bases, leaving 12 bases not matched to a gene. The CDR3 reads CASSPGQLKLYEQYF. The CDR3, as DNA: TGTGCCAGCTCGCCGGGACAGCTTAAACTATACGAGCAGTACTTC.

This clonotype was seen just once. This clone may be a read error of a much larger clone one base away. The chain joins TRBV7-9 to TRBJ2-5, with a possible D match to TRBD1 (5 bases). The J call could be wrong; TRBJ2-1 is a better fit for the DNA end. Germline V gives CDR1 SEHNR, CDR2 FQNEAQ (reference sequence). This CDR3 has 14 residues. This CDR3 is CASSLEGQCNEQFF. The CDR3 DNA sequence: TGTGCCAGCAGCTTAGAGGGGCAATGCAATGAGCAGTTCTTC.

The rearrangement links TRBV15 to TRBJ2-5; the D is unclear. This CDR3 has 15 amino acids. Trimming took off 3 bases at V and 2 bases at J, with 13 bases between the two ends. Germline-derived CDR1 and CDR2 are LNHNV and YYDKDF (reference sequence). The CDR3 here is CATSSLNSNQETQYF. In DNA, the CDR3 is TGTGCCACCAGCAGCCTGAACAGCAATCAAGAGACCCAGTACTTC.

This clonotype was seen more than once but under ten times. The chain couples TRBV5-1 to TRBJ2-1; D may correspond to TRBD1 or TRBD2 (5 bases each). Trimming took off 4 bases at V and 3 bases at J, with 20 bases between the two ends. Germline V lookup: CDR1 SGHRS, CDR2 YFSETQ. The CDR3 runs to 17 residues. The DNA for the CDR3 is TGCGCCAGCAGCGAGGCCGTTCGAGGGGACCTCTACAATGAGCAGTTCTTC. It is translated as CASSEAVRGDLYNEQFF.

The J gene is TRBJ2-7, the V gene TRBV27, with 7 bases fitting TRBD1. CDR1 MNHEY and CDR2 SMNVEV come from the germline V gene (reference sequence). This CDR3 has 14 residues. V lost 5 bases, J lost 0 bases, and 4 bases stayed unmatched. Here the CDR3 reads CASSGTDSSYEQYF. In DNA, the CDR3 is TGTGCCAGCAGTGGGACAGACAGCTCCTACGAGCAGTACTTC.

This chain links TRBV11-2 with TRBJ2-7; D unclear. This CDR3 is built from 15 residues. With 0 bases removed from V and 2 bases from J, the gap between germline ends came to 11 bases. Germline values: CDR1 SGHAT, CDR2 FQNNGV. CDR3 sequence (DNA): TGTGCCAGCAGCTTAGATTTTACCCAACCCTACGAGCAGTACTTC. It specifies CASSLDFTQPYEQYF. Complete variable domain (other parts from reference TRBV11-2 and TRBJ2-7): EAGVAQSPRYKIIEKRQSVAFWCNPISGHATLYWYQQILGQGPKLLIQFQNNGVVDDSQLPKDRFSAERLKGVDSTLKIQPAKLEDSAVYLCASSLDFTQPYEQYFGPGTRLTVT.